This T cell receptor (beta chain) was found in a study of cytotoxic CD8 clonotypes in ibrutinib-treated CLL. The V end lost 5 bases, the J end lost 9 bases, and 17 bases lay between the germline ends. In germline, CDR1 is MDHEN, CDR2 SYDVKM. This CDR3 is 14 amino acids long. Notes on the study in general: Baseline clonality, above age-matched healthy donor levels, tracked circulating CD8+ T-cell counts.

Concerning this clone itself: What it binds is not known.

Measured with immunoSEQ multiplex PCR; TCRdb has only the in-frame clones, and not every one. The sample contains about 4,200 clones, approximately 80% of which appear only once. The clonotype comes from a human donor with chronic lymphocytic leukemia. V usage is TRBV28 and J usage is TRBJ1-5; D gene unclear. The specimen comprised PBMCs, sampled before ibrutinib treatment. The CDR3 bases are TGTGCCAGCAGTCCTGCTCTATCTCTTAGGCCCCAGCATTTT. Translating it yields CASSPALSLRPQHF.